What follows describes a single T cell receptor beta chain. As yet, its antigen is unknown. This sample stems from a study of cytomegalovirus exposure and HLA in healthy donors. Study conclusions and caveats: The dataset shows that most TCR sequences were rare, while some public TCRs occurred in many donors.

Trimming took off 4 bases at V and 0 bases at J, with 6 bases between the two ends. The germline CDR1 and CDR2 sequences are LNHDA and SQIVND (reference sequence). The CDR3 has 13 residues. The PCR used 60 Vbeta and 13 Jbeta primers. The data were produced by immunoSEQ multiplex PCR, yet TCRdb's version contains in-frame clones alone and is incomplete. The sample carries more than 95,000 clones, around 72% recorded once. The chain recombines TRBV19 with TRBJ1-1; unclear D gene. Material: PBMCs. The sequence was collected from a male donor in good health and CMV-seronegative. For the CDR3, the DNA is TGTGCCAGTAGTACAGGCCTGAACACTGAAGCTTTCTTT. This gives the protein CASSTGLNTEAFF. Full variable domain (missing parts from reference TRBV19 and TRBJ1-1): DGGITQSPKYLFRKEGQNVTLSCEQNLNHDAMYWYRQDPGQGLRLIYYSQIVNDFQKGDIAEGYSVSREKKESFPLTVTSAQKNPTAFYLCASSTGLNTEAFFGQGTRLTVV.